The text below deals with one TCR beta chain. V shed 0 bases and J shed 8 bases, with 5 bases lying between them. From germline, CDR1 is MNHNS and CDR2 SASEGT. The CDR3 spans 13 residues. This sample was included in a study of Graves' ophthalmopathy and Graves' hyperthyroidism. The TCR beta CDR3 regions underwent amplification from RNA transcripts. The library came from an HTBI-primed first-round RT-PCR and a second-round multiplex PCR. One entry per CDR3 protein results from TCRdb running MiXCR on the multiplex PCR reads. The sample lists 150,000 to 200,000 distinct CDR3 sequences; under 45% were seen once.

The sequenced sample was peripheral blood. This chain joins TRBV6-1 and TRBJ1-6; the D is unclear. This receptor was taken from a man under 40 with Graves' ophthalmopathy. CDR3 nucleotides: TGTGCCAGCAGTGAAGCAGTCTATTCACCCCTCCACTTT. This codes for CASSEAVYSPLHF.